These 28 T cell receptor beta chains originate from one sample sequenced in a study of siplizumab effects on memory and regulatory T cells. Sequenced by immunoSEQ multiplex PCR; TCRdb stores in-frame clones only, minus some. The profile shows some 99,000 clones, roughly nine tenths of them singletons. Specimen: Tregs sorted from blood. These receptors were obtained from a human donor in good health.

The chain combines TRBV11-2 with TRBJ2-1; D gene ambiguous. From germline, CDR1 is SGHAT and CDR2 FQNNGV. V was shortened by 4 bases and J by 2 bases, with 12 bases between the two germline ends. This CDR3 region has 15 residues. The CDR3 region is CASSSRLDPYNEQFF. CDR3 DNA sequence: TGTGCCAGCAGCTCAAGACTTGACCCCTACAATGAGCAGTTCTTC.

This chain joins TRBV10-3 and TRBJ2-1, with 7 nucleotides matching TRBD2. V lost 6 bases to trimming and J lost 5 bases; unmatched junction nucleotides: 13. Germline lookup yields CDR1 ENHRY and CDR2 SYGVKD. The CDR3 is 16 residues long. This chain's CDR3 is CAIRDFRDYLNNEQFF. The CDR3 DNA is TGTGCCATCAGGGATTTCCGGGACTACTTAAACAATGAGCAGTTCTTC.

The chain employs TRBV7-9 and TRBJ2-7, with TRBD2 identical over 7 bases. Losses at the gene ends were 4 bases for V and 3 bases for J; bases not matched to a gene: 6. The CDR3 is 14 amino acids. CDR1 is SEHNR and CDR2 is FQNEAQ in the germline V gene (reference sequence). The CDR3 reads CASSSSGGSYEQYF. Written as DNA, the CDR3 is TGTGCCAGCAGCTCGTCCGGCGGGAGCTACGAGCAGTACTTC.

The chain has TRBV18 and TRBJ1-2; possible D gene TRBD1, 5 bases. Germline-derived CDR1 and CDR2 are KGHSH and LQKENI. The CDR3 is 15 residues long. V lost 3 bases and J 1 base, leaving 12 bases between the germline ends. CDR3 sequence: CASSPGRSDNYGYTF. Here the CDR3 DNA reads TGTGCCAGCTCACCGGGACGGTCCGATAACTATGGCTACACCTTC.

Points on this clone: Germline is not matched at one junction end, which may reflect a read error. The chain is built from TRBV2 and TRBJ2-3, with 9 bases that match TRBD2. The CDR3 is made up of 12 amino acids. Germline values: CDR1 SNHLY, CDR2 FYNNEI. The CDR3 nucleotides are TGCGCGACTAGCGGAAGCACAGATACGCAGTATTTT. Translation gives CATSGSTDTQYF.

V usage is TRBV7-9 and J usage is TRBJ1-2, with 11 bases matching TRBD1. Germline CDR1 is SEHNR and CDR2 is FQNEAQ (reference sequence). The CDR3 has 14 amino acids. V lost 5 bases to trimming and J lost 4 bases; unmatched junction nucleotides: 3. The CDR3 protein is CASSPGQGGYGYTF. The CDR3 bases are TGTGCCAGCAGCCCGGGACAGGGGGGCTATGGCTACACCTTC.

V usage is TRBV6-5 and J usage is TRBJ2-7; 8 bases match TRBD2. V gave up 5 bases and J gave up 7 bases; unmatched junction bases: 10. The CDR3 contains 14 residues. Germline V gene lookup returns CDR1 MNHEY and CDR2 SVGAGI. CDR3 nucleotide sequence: TGTGCCAGCAGTACTAGCGGCCACCGCTGGGAGCAGTACTTC. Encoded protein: CASSTSGHRWEQYF.

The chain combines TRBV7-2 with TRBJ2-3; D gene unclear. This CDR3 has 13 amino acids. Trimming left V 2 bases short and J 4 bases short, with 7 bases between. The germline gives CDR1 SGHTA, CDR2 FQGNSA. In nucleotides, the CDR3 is TGTGCCAGCAGCTTACAACCCGCAGATACGCAGTATTTT. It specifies CASSLQPADTQYF.

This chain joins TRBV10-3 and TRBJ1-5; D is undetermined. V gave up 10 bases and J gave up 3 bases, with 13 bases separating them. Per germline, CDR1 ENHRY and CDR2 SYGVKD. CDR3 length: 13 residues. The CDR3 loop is CASSEGTNQPQHF. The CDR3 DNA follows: TGTGCCAGCTCCGAGGGCACCAATCAGCCCCAGCATTTT.

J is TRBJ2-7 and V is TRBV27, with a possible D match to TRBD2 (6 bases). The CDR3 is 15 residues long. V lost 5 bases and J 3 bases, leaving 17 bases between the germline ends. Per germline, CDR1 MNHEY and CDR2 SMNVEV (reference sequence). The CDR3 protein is CASSRLPGAFYEQYF. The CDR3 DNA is TGTGCCAGCAGTAGACTTCCGGGAGCGTTCTACGAGCAGTACTTC.

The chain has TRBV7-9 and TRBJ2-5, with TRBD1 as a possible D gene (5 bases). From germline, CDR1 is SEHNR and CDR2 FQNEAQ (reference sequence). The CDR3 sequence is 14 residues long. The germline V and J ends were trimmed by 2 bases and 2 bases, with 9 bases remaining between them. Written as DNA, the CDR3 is TGTGCCAGCAGCTTAACAGGCGGTCAAGAGACCCAGTACTTC. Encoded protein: CASSLTGGQETQYF.

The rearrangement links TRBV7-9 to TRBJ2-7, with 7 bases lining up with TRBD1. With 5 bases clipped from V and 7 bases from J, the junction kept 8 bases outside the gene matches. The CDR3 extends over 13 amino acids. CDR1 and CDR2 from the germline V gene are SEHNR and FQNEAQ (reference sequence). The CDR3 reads CASSRRDSLEQYF. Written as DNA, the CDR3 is TGTGCCAGCAGCCGCCGGGACAGCCTAGAGCAGTACTTC.

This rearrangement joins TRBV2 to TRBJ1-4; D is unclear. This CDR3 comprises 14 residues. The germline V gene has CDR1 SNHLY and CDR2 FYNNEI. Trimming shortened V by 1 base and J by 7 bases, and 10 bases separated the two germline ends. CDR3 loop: CASSEGYGSEKLFF. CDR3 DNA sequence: TGTGCCAGCAGTGAAGGGTACGGAAGTGAAAAACTGTTTTTT. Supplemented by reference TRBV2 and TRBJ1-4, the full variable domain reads EPEVTQTPSHQVTQMGQEVILRCVPISNHLYFYWYRQILGQKVEFLVSFYNNEISEKSEIFDDQFSVERPDGSNFTLKIRSTKLEDSAMYFCASSEGYGSEKLFFGSGTQLSVL.

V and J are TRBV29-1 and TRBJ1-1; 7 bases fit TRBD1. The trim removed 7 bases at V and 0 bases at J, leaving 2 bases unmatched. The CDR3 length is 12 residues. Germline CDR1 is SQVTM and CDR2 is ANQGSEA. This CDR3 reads CSADRVNTEAFF. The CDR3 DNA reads TGCAGCGCTGACAGGGTGAACACTGAAGCTTTCTTT.

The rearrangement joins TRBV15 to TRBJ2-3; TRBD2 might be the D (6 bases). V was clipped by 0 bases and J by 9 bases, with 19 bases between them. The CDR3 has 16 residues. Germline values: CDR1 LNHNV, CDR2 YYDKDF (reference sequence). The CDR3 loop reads CATSRDLRLAPSTQYF. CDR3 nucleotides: TGTGCCACCAGCAGAGATTTAAGGCTAGCGCCCTCAACGCAGTATTTT. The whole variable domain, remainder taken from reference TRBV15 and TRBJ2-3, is DAMVIQNPRYQVTQFGKPVTLSCSQTLNHNVMYWYQQKSSQAPKLLFHYYDKDFNNEADTPDNFQSRRPNTSFCFLDIRSPGLGDTAMYLCATSRDLRLAPSTQYFGPGTRLTVL.

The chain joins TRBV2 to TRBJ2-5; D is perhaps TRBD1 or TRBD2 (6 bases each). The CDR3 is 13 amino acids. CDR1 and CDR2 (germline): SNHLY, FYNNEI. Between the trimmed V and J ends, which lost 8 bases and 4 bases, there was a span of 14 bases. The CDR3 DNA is TGTGCCAGCTCCCTCGGGGGCAGAGAGACCCAGTACTTC. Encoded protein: CASSLGGRETQYF.

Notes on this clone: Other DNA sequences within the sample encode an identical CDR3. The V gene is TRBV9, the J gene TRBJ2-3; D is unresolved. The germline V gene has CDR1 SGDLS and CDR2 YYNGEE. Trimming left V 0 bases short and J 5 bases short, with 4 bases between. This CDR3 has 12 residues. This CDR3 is CASSVVGDTQYF. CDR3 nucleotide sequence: TGTGCCAGCAGCGTAGTCGGAGATACGCAGTATTTT.

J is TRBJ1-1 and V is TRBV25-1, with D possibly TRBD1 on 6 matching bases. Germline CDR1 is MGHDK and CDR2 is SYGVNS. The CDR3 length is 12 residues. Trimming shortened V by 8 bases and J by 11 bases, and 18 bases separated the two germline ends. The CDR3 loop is CASHLGRGPAFF. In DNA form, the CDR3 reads TGTGCCAGCCACCTTGGCCGGGGGCCTGCTTTCTTT.

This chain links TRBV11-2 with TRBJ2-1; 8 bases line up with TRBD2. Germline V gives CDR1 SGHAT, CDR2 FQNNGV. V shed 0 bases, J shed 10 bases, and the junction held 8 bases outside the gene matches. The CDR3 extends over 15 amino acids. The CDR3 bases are TGTGCCAGCAGCTTAGAGGGACTAGGCTCGGGGGAGCAGTTCTTC. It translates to CASSLEGLGSGEQFF.

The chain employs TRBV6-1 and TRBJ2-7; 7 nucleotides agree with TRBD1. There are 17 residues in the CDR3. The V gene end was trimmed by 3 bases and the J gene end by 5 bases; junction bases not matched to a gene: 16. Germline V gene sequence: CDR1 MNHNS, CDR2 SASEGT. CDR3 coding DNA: TGTGCCAGCAGTGACCCCCTGACAGGGAAAATCGTTGACGAGCAGTACTTC. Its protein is CASSDPLTGKIVDEQYF.

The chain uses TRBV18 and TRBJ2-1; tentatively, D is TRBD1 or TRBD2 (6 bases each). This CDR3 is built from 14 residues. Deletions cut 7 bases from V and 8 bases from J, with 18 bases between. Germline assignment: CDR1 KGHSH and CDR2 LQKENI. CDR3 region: CASCLQGGFDEQFF. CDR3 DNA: TGTGCCAGCTGCTTACAGGGAGGCTTCGATGAGCAGTTCTTC.

CDR3 DNA sequence: TGTGCCAGTAGACACCTGACAGGGATGCGCGAAAAACTGTTTTTT. It translates to CASRHLTGMREKLFF. V gene TRBV19 combines with J gene TRBJ1-4; TRBD1 matches 7 bases. The trim removed 6 bases at V and 8 bases at J, leaving 12 bases unmatched. CDR1 and CDR2 (germline): LNHDA, SQIVND (reference sequence). This CDR3 contains 15 residues.

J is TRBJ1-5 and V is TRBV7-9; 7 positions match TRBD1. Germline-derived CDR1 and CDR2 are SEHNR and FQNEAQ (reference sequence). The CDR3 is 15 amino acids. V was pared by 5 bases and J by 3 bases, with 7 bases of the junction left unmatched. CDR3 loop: CASSPGGQDNQPQHF. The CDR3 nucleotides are TGTGCCAGCAGCCCCGGTGGACAGGACAATCAGCCCCAGCATTTT.

Here the CDR3 DNA reads TGTGCCAGTAGTCCCCGGACAAATTACAATGAGCAGTTCTTC. It codes for CASSPRTNYNEQFF. The gene calls are TRBV19 and TRBJ2-1, with D possibly TRBD1 on 5 matching bases. Deletions cut 5 bases from V and 4 bases from J, with 12 bases between. Germline-derived CDR1 and CDR2 are LNHDA and SQIVND (reference sequence). The CDR3 consists of 14 residues.

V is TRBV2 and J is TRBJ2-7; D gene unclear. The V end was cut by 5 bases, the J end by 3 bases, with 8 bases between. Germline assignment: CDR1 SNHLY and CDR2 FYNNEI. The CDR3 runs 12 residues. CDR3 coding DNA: TGTGCCAGCAGTCCCTACCACTACGAGCAGTACTTC. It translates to CASSPYHYEQYF.

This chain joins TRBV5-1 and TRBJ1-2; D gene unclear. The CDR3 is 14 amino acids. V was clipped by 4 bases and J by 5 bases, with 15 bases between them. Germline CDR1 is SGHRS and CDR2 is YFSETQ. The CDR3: CASSGWTAGYGYTF. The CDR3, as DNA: TGCGCCAGCAGCGGATGGACGGCGGGATATGGCTACACCTTC.

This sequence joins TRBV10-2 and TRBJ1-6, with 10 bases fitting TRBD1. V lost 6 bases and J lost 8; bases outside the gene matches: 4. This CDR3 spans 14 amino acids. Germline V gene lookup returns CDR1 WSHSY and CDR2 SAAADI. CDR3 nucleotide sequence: TGCGCCAGCAGCACCGGGACAGGGGATTCACCCCTCCACTTT. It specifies CASSTGTGDSPLHF.

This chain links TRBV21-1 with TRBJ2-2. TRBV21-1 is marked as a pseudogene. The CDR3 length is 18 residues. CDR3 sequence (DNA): TGTGCCAGCAGCAAAGCAGGTCCGGAAGTCGCGAACACCGGGGAGCTGTTTTTT. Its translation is CASSKAGPEVANTGELFF.